This is a list of T cell receptor beta chains from one sample in a study of cytomegalovirus exposure and HLA in healthy donors. Sequenced by immunoSEQ multiplex PCR; TCRdb stores in-frame clones only, minus some. Of some 140,000 clones listed, approximately 8.9% are singletons. Sequenced sample: PBMCs. Receptors originate from a woman in her thirties or forties in good health and CMV-seropositive. Each CDR3 is given without its conserved first and last residue.

J gene,V gene,CDR3 protein
TRBJ1-5,TRBV2,ASSESGKPQH
TRBJ2-5,TRBV11-2,ASSLLGPAPGETQY
TRBJ2-7,TRBV5-1,ASSPDRGTYEQY
TRBJ2-3,TRBV5-6,ASSLVGGLEQY
TRBJ2-2,TRBV10-1,ASSRTATGELF
TRBJ2-3,TRBV5-1,ASSQIAGGIADTQY
TRBJ1-2,TRBV11-2,ASSAGNYGYT
TRBJ1-5,TRBV6-6,ASSPDRGSNQPQH
TRBJ2-2,TRBV18,ASSRGDRGSTGELF
TRBJ1-2,TRBV27,ASRLGGPVGGYGYT
TRBJ1-5,TRBV10-2,ARGEGWGGGNQPQH
TRBJ2-5,TRBV2,ASSVYSGSQETQY
TRBJ2-2,TRBV10-3,AISDFTTGTSVNTGELF
TRBJ2-7,TRBV2,ASSESRVPEQY
TRBJ2-7,TRBV5-1,ASSLFGGADEQY
TRBJ2-2,TRBV7-2,ASSLLTSGENTGELF
TRBJ2-1,TRBV4-3,ASSQDPPGGPNEQF
TRBJ1-1,TRBV6-5,ASSYATGNTEAF
TRBJ1-4,TRBV6-1,ASSEASRGDERLF
TRBJ1-1,TRBV29-1,STSQGGGTEAF
TRBJ2-5,TRBV29-1,SVDSAQGAGETQY
TRBJ2-2,TRBV19,ASCLAGRENTGELF
TRBJ1-1,TRBV4-1,ASSQDLYREAF
TRBJ2-5,TRBV10-1,ASVGTSGGAVQTQY
TRBJ2-1,TRBV6-1,ASMGAGGPYNEQF
TRBJ2-7,TRBV7-9,ASSRLGGNSDEQY
TRBJ2-5,TRBV6-6,ASSSLDRGETQY
TRBJ1-4,TRBV7-9,ASSLEGFNEKLF
TRBJ2-7,TRBV5-5,ASSLVFGGREQY
TRBJ2-2,TRBV7-2,ASSFGQGAGELF
TRBJ1-2,TRBV9,ASSVGQGGYT
TRBJ2-1,TRBV10-2,ASSRDRDHNEQF
TRBJ2-7,TRBV14,ASSQNTAQVPPDEQY
TRBJ1-5,TRBV4-1,ASSQDGSQPQH
TRBJ1-1,TRBV4-3,ASSQELTRRGSEAF
TRBJ1-2,TRBV2,ASSERGQGVGGYT
TRBJ1-5,TRBV5-1,ASSPAGVGTNQPQH
TRBJ1-1,TRBV5-4,ASSLEDRANKAF
TRBJ2-1,TRBV7-2,ASSLVEGYNEQF
TRBJ1-1,TRBV2,ASSSGTENTEAF
TRBJ1-1,TRBV27,ASSPPVKLPGTEAF
TRBJ1-5,TRBV6-5,ASSTSGGSNQPQH
TRBJ2-3,TRBV7-2,ASRQTSSDTQY
TRBJ2-1,TRBV2,ASRGLGGLTYNEQF
TRBJ2-3,TRBV4-2,ASSQGWGLQRTSTDTQY